A selection of T cell receptor beta chains follows, all from one sample in a study of OX40 agonist ivuxolimab in advanced cancers. The repertoire was sequenced with immunoSEQ multiplex PCR; TCRdb's copy has only in-frame clones and lacks some. Here the sample spans about 47,000 clones, about 90% being singletons. The sequencing used CD4+ or CD8+ T cells sorted from blood, collected in a trial of the OX40 agonist ivuxolimab. These receptors all stem from an adult with an advanced solid tumor such as melanoma, head and neck, liver or kidney cancer. The CDR3 runs from the conserved cysteine through the conserved F or W. D genes are given only for firm matches. Rows give clone size only sometimes, using once, few, many, or a class for an expanded clone.

>-|-|TRBJ2-5|TRBV10-1
CASFLKIKSFHCGDTRHQYF
TGCGCCAGCTTTCTAAAGATAAAAAGTTTTCATTGTGGGGACACCAGACACCAGTACTTC
>-|-|TRBJ2-7|TRBV19
CASSPGDREQYF
TGTGCCAGTAGTCCAGGGGATCGCGAGCAGTACTTC
>-|-|TRBJ2-3|TRBV11-1
CASSPTASTDTQYF
TGTGCCAGCAGCCCGACAGCGAGCACAGATACGCAGTATTTT
>-|TRBD1|TRBJ2-1|TRBV28
CASSLGGQGGNEQFF
TGTGCCAGCAGTTTAGGAGGACAGGGGGGGAATGAGCAGTTCTTC
>-|-|TRBJ1-2|TRBV4-1
CASSPVAGGAHYGYTF
TGCGCCAGCAGCCCGGTGGCCGGGGGCGCTCACTATGGCTACACCTTC
>once|-|TRBJ2-4|TRBV21-1
CASSRPLKGLAKNIQYF
TGTGCCAGCAGCAGACCGCTTAAGGGGTTGGCCAAAAACATTCAGTACTTC
>-|-|TRBJ1-3|TRBV7-3
CASSLSASTIYF
TGTGCCAGCAGCTTATCCGCAAGCACCATATATTTT
>-|-|TRBJ2-7|TRBV10-2
CAALSGQGYEQYF
TGCGCCGCTCTGTCGGGGCAGGGCTACGAGCAGTACTTC
>-|TRBD1|TRBJ2-7|TRBV18
CASSPGTASYEQYF
TGTGCCAGCTCCCCCGGGACAGCCTCCTACGAGCAGTACTTC
>once|-|TRBJ2-5|TRBV28
CASSLSQGRETQYF
TGTGCCAGCAGTTTATCTCAGGGCAGGGAGACCCAGTACTTC
>-|TRBD2|TRBJ2-7|TRBV29-1
CSVATSGRSGEQYF
TGCAGCGTTGCGACTAGCGGCCGTTCAGGTGAGCAGTACTTC
>-|-|TRBJ1-3|TRBV5-1
CASRTLPTGSGNTIYF
TGCGCCAGTAGGACTCTCCCGACAGGTTCTGGAAACACCATATATTTT
>-|TRBD2|TRBJ2-1|TRBV2
CASSLAGRVGNEQFF
TGTGCCAGCAGCTTAGCGGGCCGAGTTGGCAATGAGCAGTTCTTC
>-|TRBD2|TRBJ2-3|TRBV5-1
CASSTLAGGRTDTQYF
TGCGCCAGCAGCACGTTAGCGGGAGGTAGGACAGATACGCAGTATTTT
>-|-|TRBJ1-1|TRBV11-2
CASSLRGEEAFF
TGTGCCAGCAGCTTACGCGGCGAGGAGGCTTTCTTT
>-|-|TRBJ2-2|TRBV5-6
CASSFSPGAGELFF
TGTGCCAGCAGCTTCTCCCCGGGTGCCGGGGAGCTGTTTTTT
>-|-|TRBJ2-3|TRBV19
CASSPVRSSDTQYF
TGTGCCAGTAGTCCCGTGCGCAGCAGCGATACGCAGTATTTT
>-|-|TRBJ1-2|TRBV28
CASSFEGGIYGYTF
TGTGCCAGCAGTTTTGAGGGCGGTATCTATGGCTACACCTTC
>-|-|TRBJ1-1|TRBV5-5
CASSWGIGRDTEAFF
TGTGCCAGCAGTTGGGGTATTGGTAGGGACACTGAAGCTTTCTTT
>-|-|TRBJ1-4|TRBV10-3
CAISDGDNEKLFF
TGTGCCATCAGTGATGGGGATAATGAAAAACTGTTTTTT
>-|-|TRBJ1-1|TRBV2
CASRLTVEAFF
TGTGCCAGCAGGCTGACAGTTGAAGCTTTCTTT
>-|TRBD2|TRBJ2-1|TRBV18
CASSPMGLAGHNEQFF
TGTGCCAGCTCACCAATGGGACTAGCGGGACACAATGAGCAGTTCTTC
>-|-|TRBJ2-1|TRBV11-3
CASSSGWDGNEQFF
TGTGCCAGCAGCTCCGGGTGGGATGGCAATGAGCAGTTCTTC
>-|-|TRBJ2-1|TRBV18
CASSPPGGVTYNEQFF
TGTGCCAGCTCACCACCTGGCGGGGTTACCTACAATGAGCAGTTCTTC
>-|-|TRBJ2-7|TRBV29-1
CSVVGLGSLVGEQYF
TGCAGCGTTGTAGGACTCGGGTCCCTCGTTGGGGAGCAGTACTTC
>-|-|TRBJ2-7|TRBV19
CASSISMRGIRSYEQYF
TGTGCCAGTAGTATCAGTATGAGAGGGATCCGCTCCTACGAGCAGTACTTC
>-|-|TRBJ2-3|TRBV7-2
CASSSPWDTQYF
TGTGCCAGCAGCTCACCTTGGGATACGCAGTATTTT
>-|TRBD2|TRBJ2-5|TRBV15
CATSSGRREGETQYF
TGTGCCACCAGCAGTGGTCGACGGGAGGGAGAGACCCAGTACTTC